This TCR beta chain originates from a study of neurological immune-mediated disorders. Findings and caveats of the study: With the multiple sclerosis repertoire cluster, none of the clinical or MRI features showed an association. Sharing of CDR3 amino acid sequences among expanded clones across subjects was absent, suggesting private repertoires in all groups.

In its sample, this clonotype was seen many times. No antigen is known for it. V was clipped by 7 bases and J by 11 bases; unmatched bases: 10. The length of the CDR3 is 12 residues. Germline V gene sequence: CDR1 MNHEY, CDR2 SVGAGI. From 2 million PBMCs stored at -80 C, the unsorted libraries were generated. From the 5' RACE reads, TCRdb called clonotypes with MiXCR, one entry per CDR3 protein. The sample yields 80,000 to 100,000 distinct CDR3 sequences, 3.5% seen once. This receptor was taken from a woman aged 45-59 years with multiple sclerosis. The specimen sequenced was PBMCs. This chain uses TRBV6-5 with TRBJ2-7, with 8 bases aligning to TRBD1. CDR3 region: CASTEAGGGKYF. The CDR3 nucleotides read TGTGCCAGCACCGAGGCAGGGGGCGGGAAGTACTTC.